This T cell receptor (beta chain) was profiled in a study of T-cell memory formation after mild COVID-19. Findings and limits, study-wide: There were some responding clones in pre-infection memory, which suggested that cross-reactive memory had joined. Confirmation was lacking for SARS-CoV-2 specificity of second-wave clones that peaked on day 37.

Germline loops: CDR1 MNHNS, CDR2 SASEGT. This CDR3 region has 15 residues. The V end lost 4 bases, the J end lost 2 bases, and 12 bases lay between the germline ends. TCRdb called the 5' RACE reads again in MiXCR, with one record for every CDR3 protein. This sample carries fewer than 150,000 distinct CDR3 sequences, 13% to 15% of them seen once, and the ten largest clones take roughly 28%. With regard to this clonotype: Its antigen remains unknown.

J is TRBJ2-1 and V is TRBV6-1; D is perhaps TRBD2 (6 bases). The specimen sequenced was PBMCs or a T cell subset sorted from them (not recorded which). The receptor's source is an adult woman who had mild COVID-19 (a few samples of this study predate the infection). Cell type and time point are not known. The CDR3 coding sequence is TGTGCCAGCAGTGCTGGAGGGGCGCCCTACAATGAGCAGTTCTTC. Protein: CASSAGGAPYNEQFF.